Following are 25 T cell receptor beta chains from one sample sequenced in a study of monozygotic twins with inflammatory bowel disease. TCRdb re-called the 5' RACE reads and gives one entry per CDR3 protein, without DNA. There are some 160,000 distinct CDR3 sequences in the sample, with just under 7.5% held by the top ten. The sample taken for sequencing was blood. The source of these receptors is a human donor with ulcerative colitis or Crohn's disease, or a healthy co-twin of an affected twin (not recorded which).

The chain uses TRBV4-3 and TRBJ1-6. Germline CDR1 and CDR2: LGHNA and YSLEER. The CDR3 totals 15 residues. This CDR3 is CASSQDGTHNSPLHF.

This chain uses TRBV20-1 with TRBJ2-7. CDR3 length: 14 amino acids. Germline assignment: CDR1 DFQATT and CDR2 SNEGSKA (reference sequence). CDR3 amino acids: CSATDGSSAYERYF.

The CDR3: CATSDGQVGQPQHF. The chain couples TRBV24-1 to TRBJ1-5; the TCRdb D gene call, TRBD1, has no DNA to confirm it. The germline V gene has CDR1 KGHDR and CDR2 SFDVKD. The CDR3 totals 14 residues.

This chain uses TRBV24-1 with TRBJ2-3; the D call of TRBD1 rests on TCRdb alone, since no DNA is present to check it. Germline lookup yields CDR1 KGHDR and CDR2 SFDVKD. This CDR3 contains 16 residues. The chain's CDR3 is CATSDRQGQVTDTQYF.

The CDR3 loop is CASSWAGGTPDTQYF. The genes are TRBV5-1 and TRBJ2-3; TCRdb selects TRBD2, and the lack of DNA leaves this call unchecked. Germline V lookup: CDR1 SGHRS, CDR2 YFSETQ. CDR3 length: 15 residues.

The chain carries TRBV3-1 and TRBJ2-3; the D call of TRBD2 rests on TCRdb alone, since no DNA is present to check it. The CDR3 contains 15 residues. Per germline, CDR1 LGHDT and CDR2 YNNKEL (reference sequence). This CDR3 reads CASSQTSGPTDTQYF.

V and J are TRBV5-5 and TRBJ2-2. The germline V gene encodes CDR1 SGHKS and CDR2 YYEKEE (reference sequence). The CDR3 is 16 amino acids. The CDR3 protein is CASSSSFQSNTGELFF.

The chain joins TRBV27 to TRBJ1-5; TCRdb's D call of TRBD1 is untestable without DNA. Looked up from germline, CDR1 is MNHEY and CDR2 is SMNVEV (reference sequence). CDR3 length: 15 amino acids. CDR3 region: CASSPQGFRNQPQHF.

The chain employs TRBV5-6 and TRBJ1-1; TCRdb's D call, TRBD1, is unchecked because there is no DNA. Per the germline V gene, CDR1 is SGHDT and CDR2 is YYEEEE. The CDR3 loop spans 14 amino acids. The CDR3 loop reads CASSPGQINTEAFF. The whole variable domain, filled in from reference TRBV5-6 and TRBJ1-1, reads DAGVTQSPTHLIKTRGQQVTLRCSPKSGHDTVSWYQQALGQGPQFIFQYYEEEERQRGNFPDRFSGHQFPNYSSELNVNALLLGDSALYLCASSPGQINTEAFFGQGTRLTVV.

The gene calls are TRBV5-4 and TRBJ2-3; TCRdb selects TRBD1, and the lack of DNA leaves this call unchecked. The CDR3 covers 13 residues. The germline V gene has CDR1 SGHNT and CDR2 YYREEE (reference sequence). The CDR3 reads CASSPGDTDTQYF.

V gene TRBV6-1 combines with J gene TRBJ1-2; without DNA, the TCRdb call of TRBD1 cannot be checked. This CDR3 has 13 residues. The germline V gene has CDR1 MNHNS and CDR2 SASEGT. The CDR3 here is CASSEGQTYGYTF.

The gene calls are TRBV7-9 and TRBJ1-2; TCRdb's D call of TRBD1 is untestable without DNA. CDR3 length equals 15 residues. Per germline, CDR1 SEHNR and CDR2 FQNEAQ (reference sequence). The CDR3 region is CASSPRQGVGYGYTF.

The V call is TRBV20-1, the J call TRBJ2-1; TCRdb lists TRBD1, though no DNA is available to test this call. CDR3 length equals 12 residues. Germline assignment: CDR1 DFQATT and CDR2 SNEGSKA (reference sequence). The CDR3 here is CSARVTAPEQFF.

The chain employs TRBV30 and TRBJ2-7. Germline values: CDR1 GTSNPN, CDR2 SVGIG (reference sequence). CDR3 length equals 13 residues. The CDR3 loop reads CAWSLGVDYEQYF.

This rearrangement joins TRBV30 to TRBJ2-3. The CDR3 is made up of 12 amino acids. Germline V CDR1 and CDR2: GTSNPN, SVGIG (reference sequence). CDR3 residues: CAWSVATDTQYF.

This chain uses TRBV20-1 with TRBJ1-3; no DNA is available, so the TRBD1 call from TCRdb remains unchecked. The length of the CDR3 is 15 residues. CDR1 and CDR2 from the germline V gene are DFQATT and SNEGSKA (reference sequence). CDR3 residues: CSARAGTASGNTIYF.

CDR3 sequence: CAISEGSYHTDTQYF. This sequence joins TRBV10-3 and TRBJ2-3. In germline, CDR1 is ENHRY, CDR2 SYGVKD. The CDR3 spans 15 residues.

The chain combines TRBV5-1 with TRBJ2-1. The germline V gene has CDR1 SGHRS and CDR2 YFSETQ. CDR3 length: 14 amino acids. CDR3 sequence: CASSLISAYNEQFF.

This chain uses TRBV11-1 with TRBJ2-1; TCRdb's D gene call, TRBD2, goes unchecked for lack of DNA. This CDR3 region has 18 residues. Germline V gives CDR1 SGHAT, CDR2 FQDESV (reference sequence). CDR3 sequence reads: CASSLGTSGRAAYNEQFF.

This chain joins TRBV6-5 and TRBJ1-1; TCRdb's D call, TRBD1, is unchecked because there is no DNA. CDR3 length: 15 residues. CDR1 and CDR2 from the germline V gene are MNHEY and SVGAGI. CDR3 residues: CASSYPSGAVAEAFF.

J is TRBJ1-4 and V is TRBV25-1; TCRdb indicates TRBD1, and absent DNA this call remains unverified. CDR3 length: 16 amino acids. CDR1 and CDR2 from the germline V gene are MGHDK and SYGVNS. CDR3 protein: CASSEITGLANEKLFF.

This chain's CDR3 is CASSEAVLAGLDTQYF. The rearrangement joins TRBV6-1 to TRBJ2-3; TCRdb returns TRBD2, unconfirmable since there is no DNA. Germline V CDR1 and CDR2: MNHNS, SASEGT. The CDR3 extends over 16 amino acids.

This chain connects TRBV9 to TRBJ2-5. The CDR3 spans 12 residues. In germline, CDR1 is SGDLS, CDR2 YYNGEE. CDR3 protein: CASSVTEETQYF. Variable domain in full (rest from reference TRBV9 and TRBJ2-5): DSGVTQTPKHLITATGQRVTLRCSPRSGDLSVYWYQQSLDQGLQFLIQYYNGEERAKGNILERFSAQQFPDLHSELNLSSLELGDSALYFCASSVTEETQYFGPGTRLLVL.

The V call is TRBV12-3 or TRBV12-4, the J call TRBJ2-6; TCRdb calls TRBD2, which cannot be checked without DNA. The CDR3 spans 19 residues. CDR3 region: CASSPGTSGDTLAANVLTF.

The chain has TRBV18 and TRBJ2-1; TCRdb calls TRBD1, which cannot be checked without DNA. This CDR3 has 17 amino acids. CDR1 KGHSH and CDR2 LQKENI come from the germline V gene. Here the CDR3 reads CASSPPNRGPSYNEQFF.